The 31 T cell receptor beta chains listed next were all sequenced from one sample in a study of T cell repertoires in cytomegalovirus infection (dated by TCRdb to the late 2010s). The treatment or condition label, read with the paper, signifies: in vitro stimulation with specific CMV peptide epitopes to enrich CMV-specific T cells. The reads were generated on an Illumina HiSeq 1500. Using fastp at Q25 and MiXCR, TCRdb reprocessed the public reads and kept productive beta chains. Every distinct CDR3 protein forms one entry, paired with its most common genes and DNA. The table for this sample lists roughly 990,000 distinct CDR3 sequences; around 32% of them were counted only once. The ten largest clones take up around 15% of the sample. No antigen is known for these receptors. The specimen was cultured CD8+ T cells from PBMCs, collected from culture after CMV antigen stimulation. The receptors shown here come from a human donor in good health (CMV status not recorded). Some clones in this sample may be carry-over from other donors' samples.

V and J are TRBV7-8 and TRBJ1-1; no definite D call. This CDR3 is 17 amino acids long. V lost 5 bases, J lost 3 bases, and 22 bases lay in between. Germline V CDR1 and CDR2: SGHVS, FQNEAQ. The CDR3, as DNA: TGTGCCAGCAGCGATCCGGGCACCGTAGCGGGAGACACTGAAGCTTTCTTT. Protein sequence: CASSDPGTVAGDTEAFF.

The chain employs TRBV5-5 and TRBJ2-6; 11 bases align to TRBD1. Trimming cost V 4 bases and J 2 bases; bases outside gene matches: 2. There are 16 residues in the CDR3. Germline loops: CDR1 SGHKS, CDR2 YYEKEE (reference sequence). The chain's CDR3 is CASSGGQGAGANVLTF. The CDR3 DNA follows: TGTGCCAGCAGCGGGGGACAGGGGGCTGGGGCCAACGTCCTGACTTTC.

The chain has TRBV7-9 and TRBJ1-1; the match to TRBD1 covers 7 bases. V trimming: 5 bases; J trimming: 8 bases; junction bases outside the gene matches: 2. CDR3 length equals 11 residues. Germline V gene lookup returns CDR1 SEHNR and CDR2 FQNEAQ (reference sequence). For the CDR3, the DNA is TGTGCCAGCAGCATGACAGGGGAAGCTTTCTTT. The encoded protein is CASSMTGEAFF.

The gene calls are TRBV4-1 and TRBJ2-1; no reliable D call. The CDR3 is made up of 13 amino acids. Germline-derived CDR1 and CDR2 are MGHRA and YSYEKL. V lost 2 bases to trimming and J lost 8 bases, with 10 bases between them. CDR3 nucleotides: TGCGCCAGCAGCCAATTAGGGATGGATGAGCAGTTCTTC. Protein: CASSQLGMDEQFF.

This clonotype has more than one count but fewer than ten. CDR3 coding DNA: TGTGCCAGCAGCTCCCTGTGGGGCCCCAAGAACCCGGAAAAACTGTTTTTT. As protein: CASSSLWGPKNPEKLFF. The chain links TRBV3-1 to TRBJ1-4; TRBD1 might be the D (5 bases). Germline assignment: CDR1 LGHDT and CDR2 YNNKEL (reference sequence). V shed 5 bases and J shed 8 bases, with 24 bases lying between them. The CDR3 is made up of 17 amino acids.

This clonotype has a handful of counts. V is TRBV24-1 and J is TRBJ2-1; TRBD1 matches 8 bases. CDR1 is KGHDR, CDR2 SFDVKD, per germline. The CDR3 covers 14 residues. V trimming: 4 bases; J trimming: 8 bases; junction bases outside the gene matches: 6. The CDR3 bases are TGTGCCACCAGTGACCCCGGACAGGGCGATGAGCAGTTCTTC. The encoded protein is CATSDPGQGDEQFF.

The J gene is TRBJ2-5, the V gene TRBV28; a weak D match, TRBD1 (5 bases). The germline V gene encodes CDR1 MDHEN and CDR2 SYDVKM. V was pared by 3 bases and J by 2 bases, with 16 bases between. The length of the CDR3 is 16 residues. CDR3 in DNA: TGTGCCAGCAGTTTTCTCGGTGGGGCAGGGCAAGAGACCCAGTACTTC. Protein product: CASSFLGGAGQETQYF.

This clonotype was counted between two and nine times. The CDR3 DNA reads as TGTGCCAGCAGCTCCGGTAGGGACGGCTTCATGAACACTGAAGCTTTCTTT. Protein sequence: CASSSGRDGFMNTEAFF. V usage is TRBV7-9 and J usage is TRBJ1-1, with D possibly matching TRBD1 (5 bases). Germline loops: CDR1 SEHNR, CDR2 FQNEAQ (reference sequence). This CDR3 has 17 amino acids. V lost 4 bases and J lost 0, with 18 bases in between.

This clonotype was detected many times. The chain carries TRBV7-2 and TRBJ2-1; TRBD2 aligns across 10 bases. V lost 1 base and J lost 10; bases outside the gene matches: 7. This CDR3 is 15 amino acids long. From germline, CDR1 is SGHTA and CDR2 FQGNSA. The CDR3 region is CASSLELAGGKEQFF. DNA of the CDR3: TGTGCCAGCAGCTTAGAATTAGCGGGGGGAAAAGAGCAGTTCTTC. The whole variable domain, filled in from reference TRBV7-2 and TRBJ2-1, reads GAGVSQSPSNKVTEKGKDVELRCDPISGHTALYWYRQSLGQGLEFLIYFQGNSAPDKSGLPSDRFSAERTGGSVSTLTIQRTQQEDSAVYLCASSLELAGGKEQFFGPGTRLTVL.

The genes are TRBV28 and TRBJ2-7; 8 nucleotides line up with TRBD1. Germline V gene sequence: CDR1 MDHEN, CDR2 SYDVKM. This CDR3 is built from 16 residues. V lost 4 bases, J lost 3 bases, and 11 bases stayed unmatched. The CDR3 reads CASSSLSGTGFYEQYV. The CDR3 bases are TGTGCCAGCAGTTCCCTCTCCGGGACAGGTTTCTACGAGCAGTACGTC.

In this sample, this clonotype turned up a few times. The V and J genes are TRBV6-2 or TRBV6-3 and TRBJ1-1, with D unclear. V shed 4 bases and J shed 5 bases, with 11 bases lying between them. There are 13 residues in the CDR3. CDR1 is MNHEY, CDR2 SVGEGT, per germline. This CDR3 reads CASSSPQWTEAFF. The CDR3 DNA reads TGTGCCAGCAGTTCCCCCCAGTGGACTGAAGCTTTCTTT.

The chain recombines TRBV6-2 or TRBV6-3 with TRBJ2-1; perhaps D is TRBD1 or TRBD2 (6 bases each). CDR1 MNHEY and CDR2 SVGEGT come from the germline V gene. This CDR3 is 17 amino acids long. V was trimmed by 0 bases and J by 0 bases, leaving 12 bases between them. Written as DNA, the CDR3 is TGTGCCAGCAGTTACTCATTGCGGGACAACTCCTACAATGAGCAGTTCTTC. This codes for CASSYSLRDNSYNEQFF.

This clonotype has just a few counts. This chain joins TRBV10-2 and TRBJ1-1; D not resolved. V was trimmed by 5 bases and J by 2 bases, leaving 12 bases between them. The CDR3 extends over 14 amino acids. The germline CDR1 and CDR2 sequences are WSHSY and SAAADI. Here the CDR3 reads CASSTLSDNTEAFF. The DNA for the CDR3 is TGCGCCAGCAGTACCCTCTCAGATAACACTGAAGCTTTCTTT.

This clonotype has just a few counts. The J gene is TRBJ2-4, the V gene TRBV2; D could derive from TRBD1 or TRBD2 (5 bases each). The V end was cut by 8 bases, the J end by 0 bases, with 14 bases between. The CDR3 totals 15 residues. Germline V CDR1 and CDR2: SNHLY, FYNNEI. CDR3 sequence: CASAPGGLAKNIQYF. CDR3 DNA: TGTGCCAGCGCTCCTGGGGGTCTAGCCAAAAACATTCAGTACTTC.

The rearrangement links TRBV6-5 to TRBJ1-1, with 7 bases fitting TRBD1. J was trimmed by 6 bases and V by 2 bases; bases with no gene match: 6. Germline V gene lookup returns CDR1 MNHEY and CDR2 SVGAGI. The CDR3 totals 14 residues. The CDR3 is CASSYGQVAAEAFF. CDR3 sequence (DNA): TGTGCCAGCAGTTACGGACAGGTGGCAGCTGAAGCTTTCTTT.

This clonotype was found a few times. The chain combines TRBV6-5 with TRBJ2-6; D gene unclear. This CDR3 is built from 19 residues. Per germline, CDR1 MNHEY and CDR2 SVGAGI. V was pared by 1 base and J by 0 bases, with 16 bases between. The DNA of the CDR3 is TGTGCCAGCAGTTACTACATGGTTTCCACCGTCTCTGGGGCCAACGTCCTGACTTTC. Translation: CASSYYMVSTVSGANVLTF.

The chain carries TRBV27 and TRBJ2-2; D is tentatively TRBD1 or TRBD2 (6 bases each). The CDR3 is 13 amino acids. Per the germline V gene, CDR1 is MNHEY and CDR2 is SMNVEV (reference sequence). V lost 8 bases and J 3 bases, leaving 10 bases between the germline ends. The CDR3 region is CASPGEDTGELFF. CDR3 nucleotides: TGTGCCAGCCCAGGGGAGGACACCGGGGAGCTGTTTTTT.

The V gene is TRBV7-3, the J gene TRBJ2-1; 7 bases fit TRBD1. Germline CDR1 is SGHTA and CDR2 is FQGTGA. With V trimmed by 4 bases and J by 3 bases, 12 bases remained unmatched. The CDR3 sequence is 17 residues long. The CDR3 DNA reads TGTGCCAGCAGCTCCCAGGTTAGAGGGGGCCTCTACAATGAGCAGTTCTTC. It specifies CASSSQVRGGLYNEQFF.

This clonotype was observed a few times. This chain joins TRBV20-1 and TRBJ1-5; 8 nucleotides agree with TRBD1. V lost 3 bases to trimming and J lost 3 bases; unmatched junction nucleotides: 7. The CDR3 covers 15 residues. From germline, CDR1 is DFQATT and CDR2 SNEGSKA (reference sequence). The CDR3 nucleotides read TGCAGTGCTAGTTCAGACAGGGGCAACAATCAGCCCCAGCATTTT. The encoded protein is CSASSDRGNNQPQHF.

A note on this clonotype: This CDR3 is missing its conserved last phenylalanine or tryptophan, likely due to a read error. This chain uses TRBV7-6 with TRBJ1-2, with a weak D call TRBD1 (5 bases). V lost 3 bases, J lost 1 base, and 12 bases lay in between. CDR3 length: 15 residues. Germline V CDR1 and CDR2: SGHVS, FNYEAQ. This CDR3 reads CASSFTVDINYGYTS. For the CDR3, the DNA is TGTGCCAGCAGCTTTACCGTGGACATTAACTATGGCTACACCTCC.

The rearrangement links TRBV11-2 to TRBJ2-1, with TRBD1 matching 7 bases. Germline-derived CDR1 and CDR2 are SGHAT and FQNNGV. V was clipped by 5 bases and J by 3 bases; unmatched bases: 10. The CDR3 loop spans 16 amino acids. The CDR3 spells CASSGTGVGDYNEQFF. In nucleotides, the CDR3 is TGTGCCAGCAGCGGTACAGGGGTGGGGGACTACAATGAGCAGTTCTTC. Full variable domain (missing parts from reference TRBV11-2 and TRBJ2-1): EAGVAQSPRYKIIEKRQSVAFWCNPISGHATLYWYQQILGQGPKLLIQFQNNGVVDDSQLPKDRFSAERLKGVDSTLKIQPAKLEDSAVYLCASSGTGVGDYNEQFFGPGTRLTVL.

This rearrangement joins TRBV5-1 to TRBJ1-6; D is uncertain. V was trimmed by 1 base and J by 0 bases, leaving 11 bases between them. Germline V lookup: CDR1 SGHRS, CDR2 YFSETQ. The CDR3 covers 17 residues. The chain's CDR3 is CASSLRQADSYNSPLHF. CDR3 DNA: TGCGCCAGCAGCTTGCGGCAAGCGGACTCCTATAATTCACCCCTCCACTTT.

The CDR3 loop is CASSGGPDSYEQYV. The CDR3 DNA reads as TGTGCCTCGAGTGGAGGGCCGGACTCCTACGAGCAGTACGTC. The rearrangement uses TRBV10-3 and TRBJ2-7; the D gene is possibly TRBD2 (6 bases). Trimming took 11 bases from V and 0 from J, leaving 17 bases between them. This CDR3 is 14 amino acids long. In germline, CDR1 is ENHRY, CDR2 SYGVKD.

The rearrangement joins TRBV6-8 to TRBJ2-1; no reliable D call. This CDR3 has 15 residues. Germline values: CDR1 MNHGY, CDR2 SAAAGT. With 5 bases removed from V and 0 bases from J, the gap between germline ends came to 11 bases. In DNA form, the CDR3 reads TGTGCCAGCAGTAATACGGGTAGCTCCTACAATGAGCAGTTCTTC. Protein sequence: CASSNTGSSYNEQFF.

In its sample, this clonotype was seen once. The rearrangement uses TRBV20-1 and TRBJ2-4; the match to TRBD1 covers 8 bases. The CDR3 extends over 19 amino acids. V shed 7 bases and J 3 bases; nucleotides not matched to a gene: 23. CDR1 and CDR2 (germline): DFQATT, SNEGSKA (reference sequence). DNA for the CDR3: TGCAGTGTAAAGACAGGGGAATGGGTTATGGGTGGAGGCAAAAACATTCAGTACTTC. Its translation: CSVKTGEWVMGGGKNIQYF.

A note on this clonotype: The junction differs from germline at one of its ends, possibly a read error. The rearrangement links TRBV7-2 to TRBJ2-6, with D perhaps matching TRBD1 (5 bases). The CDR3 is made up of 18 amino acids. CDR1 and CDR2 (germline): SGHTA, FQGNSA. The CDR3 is CASPGGAGLAPGANILTF. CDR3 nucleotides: TGTGCCAGCCCCGGTGGGGCAGGGCTCGCCCCTGGGGCCAACATCCTGACTTTC.

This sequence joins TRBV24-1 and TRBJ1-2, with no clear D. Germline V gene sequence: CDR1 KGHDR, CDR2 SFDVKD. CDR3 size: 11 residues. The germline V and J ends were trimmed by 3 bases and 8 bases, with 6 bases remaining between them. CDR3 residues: CATSDGEGYTF. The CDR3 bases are TGTGCCACCAGTGATGGAGAAGGCTACACCTTC.

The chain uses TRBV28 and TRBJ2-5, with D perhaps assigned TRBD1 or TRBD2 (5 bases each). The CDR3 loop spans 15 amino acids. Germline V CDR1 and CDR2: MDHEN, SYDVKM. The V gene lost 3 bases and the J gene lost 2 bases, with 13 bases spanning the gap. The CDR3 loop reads CASSFNGDDQETQYF. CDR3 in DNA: TGTGCCAGCAGTTTCAACGGGGACGATCAAGAGACCCAGTACTTC.

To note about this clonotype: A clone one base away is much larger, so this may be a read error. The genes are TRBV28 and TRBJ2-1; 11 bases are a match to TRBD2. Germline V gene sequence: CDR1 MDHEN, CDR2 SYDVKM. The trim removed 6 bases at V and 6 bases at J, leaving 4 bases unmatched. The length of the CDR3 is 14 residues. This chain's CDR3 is CASSASGGPNEQFF. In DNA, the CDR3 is TGTGCCAGCAGCGCTAGCGGGGGGCCCAATGAGCAGTTCTTC.

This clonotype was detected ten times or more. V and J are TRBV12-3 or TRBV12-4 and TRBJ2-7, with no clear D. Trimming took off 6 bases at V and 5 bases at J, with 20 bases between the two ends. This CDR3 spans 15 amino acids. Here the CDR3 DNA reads TGTGCCAGCAGCTGGACCCGGTCAAGTCTTCACGAGCAGTACTTC. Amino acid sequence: CASSWTRSSLHEQYF.

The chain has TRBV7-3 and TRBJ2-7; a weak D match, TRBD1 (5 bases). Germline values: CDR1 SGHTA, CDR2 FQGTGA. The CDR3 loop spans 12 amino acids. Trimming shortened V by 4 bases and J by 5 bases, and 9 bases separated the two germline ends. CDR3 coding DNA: TGTGCCAGCAGCTGGGGCGGAAACGAGCAGTACGTC. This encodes CASSWGGNEQYV.